Below, 4 T cell receptor beta chains from the same sample are listed, as sequenced in a study of shared clonotypes between healthy human individuals. The table came from immunoSEQ multiplex PCR; TCRdb's copy has only in-frame clones and leaves some out. The table lists about 680,000 clones, about three quarters of them singletons, with under 2% in the top ten. Sequencing was done on a sample of memory CD4+ T cells sorted from blood. The subset was: CD45RA-negative fraction. Receptors originate from a woman in her 30s in good health.

The rearrangement joins TRBV27 to TRBJ2-3, with TRBD2 matching 8 bases. The CDR3 is 15 amino acids. The germline V gene has CDR1 MNHEY and CDR2 SMNVEV (reference sequence). V shed 4 bases, J shed 1 base, and the junction held 4 bases outside the gene matches. The CDR3 DNA is TGTGCCAGCAGTTCACTAGCGGCAGGCACAGATACGCAGTATTTT. Protein product: CASSSLAAGTDTQYF.

This clone was counted a single time. The chain carries TRBV28 and TRBJ1-1; possibly TRBD1 for D (5 bases). This CDR3 is 11 amino acids long. Germline assignment: CDR1 MDHEN and CDR2 SYDVKM. V lost 8 bases and J lost 9, with 13 bases in between. The CDR3 sequence: CASDSGGKAFF. The CDR3 nucleotides are TGTGCCAGCGACTCCGGGGGTAAAGCTTTCTTT.

This clone showed up just a few times. V and J are TRBV7-2 and TRBJ2-1; D gene uncertain. V dropped 5 bases and J dropped 8 bases, with 13 bases sitting between them. CDR1 is SGHTA, CDR2 FQGNSA, per germline. The CDR3 has 13 amino acids. The CDR3 sequence: CASSGRRRDEQFF. CDR3 DNA: TGTGCCAGCAGCGGTAGGCGGCGAGATGAGCAGTTCTTC. The whole variable domain, filled in from reference TRBV7-2 and TRBJ2-1, reads GAGVSQSPSNKVTEKGKDVELRCDPISGHTALYWYRQSLGQGLEFLIYFQGNSAPDKSGLPSDRFSAERTGGSVSTLTIQRTQQEDSAVYLCASSGRRRDEQFFGPGTRLTVL.

V is TRBV29-1 and J is TRBJ1-3; the D is unclear. Germline CDR1 reads SQVTM; CDR2 reads ANQGSEA. CDR3 length: 13 amino acids. V lost 7 bases to trimming and J lost 3 bases, with 13 bases between them. As DNA, the CDR3 is TGCAGCGCCTTCCTTTTGGGTGGAAACACCATATATTTT. It specifies CSAFLLGGNTIYF.